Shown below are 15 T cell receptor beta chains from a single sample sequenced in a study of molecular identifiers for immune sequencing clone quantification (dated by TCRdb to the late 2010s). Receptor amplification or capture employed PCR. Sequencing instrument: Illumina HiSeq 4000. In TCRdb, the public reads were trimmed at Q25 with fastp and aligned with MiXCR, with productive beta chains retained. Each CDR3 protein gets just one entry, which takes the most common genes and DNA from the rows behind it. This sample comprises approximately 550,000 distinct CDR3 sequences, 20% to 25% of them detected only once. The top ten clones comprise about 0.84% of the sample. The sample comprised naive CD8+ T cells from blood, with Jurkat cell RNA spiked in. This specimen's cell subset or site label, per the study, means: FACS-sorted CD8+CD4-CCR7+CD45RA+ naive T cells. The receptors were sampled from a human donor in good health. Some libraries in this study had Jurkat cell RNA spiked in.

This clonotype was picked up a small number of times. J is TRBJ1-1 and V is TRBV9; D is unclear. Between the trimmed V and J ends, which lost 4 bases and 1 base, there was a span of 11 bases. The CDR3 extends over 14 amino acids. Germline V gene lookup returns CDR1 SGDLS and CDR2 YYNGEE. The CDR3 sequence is CASSPWEGNTEAFF. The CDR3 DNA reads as TGTGCCAGCAGCCCCTGGGAGGGGAACACTGAAGCTTTCTTT.

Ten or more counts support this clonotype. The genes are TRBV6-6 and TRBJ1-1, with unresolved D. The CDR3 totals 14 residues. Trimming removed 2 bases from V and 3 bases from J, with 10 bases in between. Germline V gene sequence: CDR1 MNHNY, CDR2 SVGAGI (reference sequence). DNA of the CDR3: TGTGCCAGCAGTTACAATGAGGGTGACACTGAAGCTTTCTTT. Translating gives CASSYNEGDTEAFF.

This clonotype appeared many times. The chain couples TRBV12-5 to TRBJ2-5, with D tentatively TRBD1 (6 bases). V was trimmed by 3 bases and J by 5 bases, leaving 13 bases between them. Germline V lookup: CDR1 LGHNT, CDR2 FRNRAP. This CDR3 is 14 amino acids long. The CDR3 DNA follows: TGTGCTAGTGGTTTCACTACAGGGCCTGAGACCCAGTACTTC. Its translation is CASGFTTGPETQYF.

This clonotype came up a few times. Here the CDR3 reads CASSLVNTQYF. The DNA for the CDR3 is TGTGCCAGCAGTCTAGTCAATACGCAGTATTTT. The chain combines TRBV12-3 or TRBV12-4 with TRBJ2-3; the D is unclear. The CDR3 is 11 residues long. Between the trimmed V and J ends, which lost 5 bases and 7 bases, there was a span of 7 bases.

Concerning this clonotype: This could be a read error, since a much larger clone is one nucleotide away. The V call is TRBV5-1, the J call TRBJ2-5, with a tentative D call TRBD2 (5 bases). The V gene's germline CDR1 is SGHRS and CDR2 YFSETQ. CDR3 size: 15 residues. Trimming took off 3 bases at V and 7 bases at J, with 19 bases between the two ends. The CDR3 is CASSSDWQADGTQYF. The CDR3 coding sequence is TGCGCCAGCAGCTCGGACTGGCAGGCGGACGGGACCCAGTACTTC.

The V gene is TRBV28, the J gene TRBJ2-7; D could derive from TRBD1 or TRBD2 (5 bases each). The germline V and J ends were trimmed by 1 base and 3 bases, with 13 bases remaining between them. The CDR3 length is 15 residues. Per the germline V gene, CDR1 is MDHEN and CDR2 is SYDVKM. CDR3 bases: TGTGCCAGCAGTTTATCGGGGCCTAATGACTACGAGCAGTACTTC. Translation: CASSLSGPNDYEQYF.

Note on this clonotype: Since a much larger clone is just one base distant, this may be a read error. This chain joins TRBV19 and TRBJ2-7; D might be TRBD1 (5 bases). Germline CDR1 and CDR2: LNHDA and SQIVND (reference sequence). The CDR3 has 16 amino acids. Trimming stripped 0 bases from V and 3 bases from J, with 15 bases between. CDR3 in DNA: TGTGCCAGTAGTATAGAGAAGGGGCCGGCGTACTACGAGCAGTACTTC. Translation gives CASSIEKGPAYYEQYF.

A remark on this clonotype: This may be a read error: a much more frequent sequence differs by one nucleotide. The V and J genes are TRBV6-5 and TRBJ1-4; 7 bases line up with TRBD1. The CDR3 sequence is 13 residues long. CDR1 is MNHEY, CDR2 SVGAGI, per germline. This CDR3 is CASSSRGPEELFF. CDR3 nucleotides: TGTGCCAGCAGTTCAAGGGGGCCTGAAGAACTGTTTTTT.

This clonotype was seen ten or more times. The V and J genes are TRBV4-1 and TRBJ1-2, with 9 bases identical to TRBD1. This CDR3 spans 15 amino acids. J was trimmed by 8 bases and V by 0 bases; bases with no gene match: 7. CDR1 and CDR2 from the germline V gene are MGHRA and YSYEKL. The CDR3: CASSQDLGTGRGYTF. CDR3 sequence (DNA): TGCGCCAGCAGCCAAGATTTAGGGACAGGGCGCGGCTACACCTTC.

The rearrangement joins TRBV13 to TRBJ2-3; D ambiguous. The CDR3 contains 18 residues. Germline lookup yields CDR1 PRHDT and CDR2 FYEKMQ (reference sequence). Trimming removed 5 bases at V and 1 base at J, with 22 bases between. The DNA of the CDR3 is TGTGCCAGCAGCCTTGATCAAGTATCGACCCCAGGCACAGATACGCAGTATTTT. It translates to CASSLDQVSTPGTDTQYF.

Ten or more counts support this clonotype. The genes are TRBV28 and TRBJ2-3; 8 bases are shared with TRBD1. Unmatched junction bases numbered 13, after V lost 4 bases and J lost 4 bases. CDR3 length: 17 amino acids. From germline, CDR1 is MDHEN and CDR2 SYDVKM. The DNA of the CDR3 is TGTGCCAGCAGTTCCGACAGGGGTCTCGTTCATTCAGATACGCAGTATTTT. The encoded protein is CASSSDRGLVHSDTQYF.

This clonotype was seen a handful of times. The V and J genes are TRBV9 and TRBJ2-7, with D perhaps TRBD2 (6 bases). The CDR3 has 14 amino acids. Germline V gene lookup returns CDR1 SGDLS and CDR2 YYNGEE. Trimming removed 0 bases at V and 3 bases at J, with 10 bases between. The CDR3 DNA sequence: TGTGCCAGCAGCGTAGGCGGGGCAGGCTACGAGCAGTACTTC. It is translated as CASSVGGAGYEQYF. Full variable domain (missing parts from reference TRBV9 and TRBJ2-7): DSGVTQTPKHLITATGQRVTLRCSPRSGDLSVYWYQQSLDQGLQFLIQYYNGEERAKGNILERFSAQQFPDLHSELNLSSLELGDSALYFCASSVGGAGYEQYFGPGTRLTVT.

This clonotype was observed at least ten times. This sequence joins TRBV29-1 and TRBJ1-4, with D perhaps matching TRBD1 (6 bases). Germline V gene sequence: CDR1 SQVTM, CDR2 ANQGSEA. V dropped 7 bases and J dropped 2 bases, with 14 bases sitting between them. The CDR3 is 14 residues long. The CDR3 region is CSAQLQGTNEKLFF. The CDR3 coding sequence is TGCAGCGCTCAACTTCAGGGGACTAATGAAAAACTGTTTTTT.

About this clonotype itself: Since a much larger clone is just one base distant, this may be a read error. This chain's CDR3 is CAGHSSVLTDTQYF. As DNA, the CDR3 is TGTGCGGGCCATTCCAGCGTCCTCACAGATACGCAGTATTTT. The J gene is TRBJ2-3, the V gene TRBV5-4; D gene uncertain. CDR3 size: 14 residues. Per the germline V gene, CDR1 is SGHNT and CDR2 is YYREEE (reference sequence).

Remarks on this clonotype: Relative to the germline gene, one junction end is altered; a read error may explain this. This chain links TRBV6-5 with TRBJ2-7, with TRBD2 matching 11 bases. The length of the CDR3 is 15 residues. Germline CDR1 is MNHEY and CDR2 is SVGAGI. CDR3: CASSYGTSGTYGQYF. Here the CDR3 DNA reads TGTGCCAGCAGTTACGGGACTAGCGGAACCTACGGGCAGTACTTC.